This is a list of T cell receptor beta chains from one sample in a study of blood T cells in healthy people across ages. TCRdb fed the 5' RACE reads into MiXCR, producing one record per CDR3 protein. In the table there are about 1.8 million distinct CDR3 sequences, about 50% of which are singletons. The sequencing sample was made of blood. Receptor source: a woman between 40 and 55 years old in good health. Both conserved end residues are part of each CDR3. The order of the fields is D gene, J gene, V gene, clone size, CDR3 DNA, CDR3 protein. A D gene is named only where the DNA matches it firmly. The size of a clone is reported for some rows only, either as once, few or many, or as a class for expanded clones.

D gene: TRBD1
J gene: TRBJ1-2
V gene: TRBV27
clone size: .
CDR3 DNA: TGTGCCAGCAGACAACGACAGGGTTCTAACTATGGCTACACCTTC
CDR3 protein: CASRQRQGSNYGYTF

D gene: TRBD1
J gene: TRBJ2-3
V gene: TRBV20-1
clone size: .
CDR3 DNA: TGCAGTGCTAGAGGGGAAACAGGGGGCTTGACAGATACGCAGTATTTT
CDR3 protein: CSARGETGGLTDTQYF

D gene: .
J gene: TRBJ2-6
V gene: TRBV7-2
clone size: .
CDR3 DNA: TGTGCCGGCAGCTATCGGTCCCGTGCCGGGGCCAACGTCCTGACTTTC
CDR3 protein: CAGSYRSRAGANVLTF

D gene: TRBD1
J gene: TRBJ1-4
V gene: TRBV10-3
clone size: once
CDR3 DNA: TGTGCCATCAGGGGACAGGCGCCAGAAAAACTGTTTTTT
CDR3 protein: CAIRGQAPEKLFF

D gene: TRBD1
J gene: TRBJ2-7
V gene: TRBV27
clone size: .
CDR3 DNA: TGTGCCAGCGGTCGAGGGACAGGGCCTAAGGAGCAGTACTTC
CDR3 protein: CASGRGTGPKEQYF

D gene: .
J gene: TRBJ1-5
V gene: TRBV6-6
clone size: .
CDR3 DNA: TGTGCCAGCAGTTACCAGGCGGGGAATCAGCCCCAGCATTTT
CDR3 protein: CASSYQAGNQPQHF

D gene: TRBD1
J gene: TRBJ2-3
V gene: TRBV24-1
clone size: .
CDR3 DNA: TGTGCCACCAGTGGGAAGGACAGGGGGCGTACAGATACGCAGTATTTT
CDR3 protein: CATSGKDRGRTDTQYF

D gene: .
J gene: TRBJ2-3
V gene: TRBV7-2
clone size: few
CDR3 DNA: TGTGCCAGCAGCCCGATAAAGGGGTCTACGCAGTATTTT
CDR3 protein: CASSPIKGSTQYF

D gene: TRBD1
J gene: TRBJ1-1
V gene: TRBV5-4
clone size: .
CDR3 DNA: TGTGCCAGCAGCTTGGCGACAGGGTGGAACACTGAAGCTTTCTTT
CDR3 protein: CASSLATGWNTEAFF

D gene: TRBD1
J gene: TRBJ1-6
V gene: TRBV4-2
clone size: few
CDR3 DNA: TGTGCCAGCAGCCAAGATCCTCTGACAGGGGCTAATTCACCCCTCCACTTT
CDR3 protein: CASSQDPLTGANSPLHF

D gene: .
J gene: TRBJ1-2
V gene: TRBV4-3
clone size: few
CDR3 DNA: TGCGCCAGCAGCCAAGAGTCATGGGACTATGGCTACACCTTC
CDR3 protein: CASSQESWDYGYTF

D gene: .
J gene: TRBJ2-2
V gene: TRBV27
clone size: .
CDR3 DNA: TGTGCCAGCAGTTTAGGGCAGGGGATTAGCACCGGGGAGCTGTTTTTT
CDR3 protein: CASSLGQGISTGELFF

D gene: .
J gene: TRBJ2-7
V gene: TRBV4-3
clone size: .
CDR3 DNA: TGCGTCAGCAGCCAGGGGGGGTCGACGTACGAGCAGTACTTC
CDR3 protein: CVSSQGGSTYEQYF

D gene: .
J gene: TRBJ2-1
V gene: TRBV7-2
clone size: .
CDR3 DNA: TGTGCCAGCAGCTTCCAGAGGGAGCAGTTCTTC
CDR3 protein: CASSFQREQFF

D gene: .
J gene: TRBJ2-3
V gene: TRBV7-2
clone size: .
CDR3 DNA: TGTGCCAGCACCCCCCAGAGGGCAGATACGCAGTATTTT
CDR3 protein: CASTPQRADTQYF

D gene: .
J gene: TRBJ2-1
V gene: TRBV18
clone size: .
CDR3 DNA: TGTGCCAGCTCACCCAGCGACAATGAGCAGTTCTTC
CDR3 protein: CASSPSDNEQFF

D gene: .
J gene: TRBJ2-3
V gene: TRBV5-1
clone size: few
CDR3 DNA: TGCGCCAGCCGCCTACAGGTGGGGGATATTACAGATACGCAGTATTTT
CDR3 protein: CASRLQVGDITDTQYF

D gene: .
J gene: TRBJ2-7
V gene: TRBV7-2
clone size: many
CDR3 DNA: TGTGCCAGCAGCTCCAGGGCCTACGAGCAGTACTTC
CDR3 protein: CASSSRAYEQYF

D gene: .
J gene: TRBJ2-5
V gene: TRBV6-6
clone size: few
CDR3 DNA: TGTGCCAGCAGTCAACTTCTCGCCGGGACGGATGAGACCCAGTACTTC
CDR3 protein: CASSQLLAGTDETQYF

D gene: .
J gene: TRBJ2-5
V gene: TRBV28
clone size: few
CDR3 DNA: TGTGCCAGCAGGCAGGATTACCAAGAGACCCAGTACTTC
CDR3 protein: CASRQDYQETQYF

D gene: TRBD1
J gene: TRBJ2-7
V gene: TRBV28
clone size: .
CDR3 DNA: TGTGCCAGCAGTTCGCCGGGGCAGGGGGCTCTCTACGAGCAGTACTTC
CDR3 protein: CASSSPGQGALYEQYF

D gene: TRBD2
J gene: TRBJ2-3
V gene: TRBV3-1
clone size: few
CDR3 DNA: TGTGCCAGCAGCGTTAGCGGGGTGGGCACAGATACGCAGTATTTT
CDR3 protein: CASSVSGVGTDTQYF

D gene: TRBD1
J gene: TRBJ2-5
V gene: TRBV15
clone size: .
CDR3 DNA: TGTGCCACCAGCAACGCCCTAGGGGGCAGCCAAGAGACCCAGTACTTC
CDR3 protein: CATSNALGGSQETQYF

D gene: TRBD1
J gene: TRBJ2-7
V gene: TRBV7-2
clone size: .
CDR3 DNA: TGTGCCAGCAGCTTAAACAGGGGCTATACCTACGAGCAGTACTTC
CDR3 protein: CASSLNRGYTYEQYF

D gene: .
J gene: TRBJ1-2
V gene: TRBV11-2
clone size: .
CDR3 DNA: TGTGCCCCACCCAGCCGGACAAGCTATGGCTACACCTTC
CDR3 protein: CAPPSRTSYGYTF

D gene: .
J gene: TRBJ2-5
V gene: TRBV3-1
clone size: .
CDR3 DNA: TGTGCCAGCACCAACGGAGGGGGGGGCAGTAGGGCCCAGTACTTC
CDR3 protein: CASTNGGGGSRAQYF

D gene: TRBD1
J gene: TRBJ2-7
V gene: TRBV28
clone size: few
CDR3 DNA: TGTGCCAGCAGTGGAGCCAGACAGGGTCGGGAGCAGTACTTC
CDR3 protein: CASSGARQGREQYF

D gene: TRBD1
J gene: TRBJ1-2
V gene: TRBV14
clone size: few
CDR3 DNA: TGTGCCAGCAGCCAAGATTGGGCGACAGGGAATGGCTACACCTTC
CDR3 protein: CASSQDWATGNGYTF

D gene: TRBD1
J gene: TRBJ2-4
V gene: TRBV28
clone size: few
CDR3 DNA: TGTGCCAGCAGTTCCCAAGTTGTGGACAGGGCGGGCCTGGAGCAGTACTTC
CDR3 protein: CASSSQVVDRAGLEQYF

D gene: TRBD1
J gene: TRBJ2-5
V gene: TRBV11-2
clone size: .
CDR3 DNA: TGTGCCAGCAGCTTATCGGGACAGGTCGGTGGGACCCAGTACTTC
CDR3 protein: CASSLSGQVGGTQYF

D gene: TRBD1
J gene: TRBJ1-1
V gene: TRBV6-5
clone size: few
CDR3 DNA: TGTGCCTCCCACGACCGGGACAGGGGGCCAAACACTGAAGCTTTCTTT
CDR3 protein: CASHDRDRGPNTEAFF

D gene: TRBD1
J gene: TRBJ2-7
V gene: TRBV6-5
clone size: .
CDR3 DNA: TGTGCCAGCAGTTACTCGGACAGGGGCCCTTACTGCGAGCAGTACTTC
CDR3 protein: CASSYSDRGPYCEQYF